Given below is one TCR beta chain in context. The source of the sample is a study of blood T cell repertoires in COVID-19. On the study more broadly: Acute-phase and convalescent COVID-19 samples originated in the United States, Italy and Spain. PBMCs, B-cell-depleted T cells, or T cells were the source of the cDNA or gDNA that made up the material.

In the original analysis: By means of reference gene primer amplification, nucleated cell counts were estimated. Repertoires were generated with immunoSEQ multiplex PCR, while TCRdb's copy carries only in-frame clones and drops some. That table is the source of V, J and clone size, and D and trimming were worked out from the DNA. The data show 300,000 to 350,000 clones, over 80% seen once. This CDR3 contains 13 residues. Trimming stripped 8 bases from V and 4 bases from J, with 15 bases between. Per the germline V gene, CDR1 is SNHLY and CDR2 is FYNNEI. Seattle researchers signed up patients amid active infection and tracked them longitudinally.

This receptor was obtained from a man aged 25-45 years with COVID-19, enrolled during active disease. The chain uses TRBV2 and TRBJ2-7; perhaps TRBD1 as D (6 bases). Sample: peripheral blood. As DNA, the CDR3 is TGTGCCAGCGGGACCGCAGGGGTGTACGAGCAGTACTTC. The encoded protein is CASGTAGVYEQYF. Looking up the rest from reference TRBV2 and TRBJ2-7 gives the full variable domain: EPEVTQTPSHQVTQMGQEVILRCVPISNHLYFYWYRQILGQKVEFLVSFYNNEISEKSEIFDDQFSVERPDGSNFTLKIRSTKLEDSAMYFCASGTAGVYEQYFGPGTRLTVT.